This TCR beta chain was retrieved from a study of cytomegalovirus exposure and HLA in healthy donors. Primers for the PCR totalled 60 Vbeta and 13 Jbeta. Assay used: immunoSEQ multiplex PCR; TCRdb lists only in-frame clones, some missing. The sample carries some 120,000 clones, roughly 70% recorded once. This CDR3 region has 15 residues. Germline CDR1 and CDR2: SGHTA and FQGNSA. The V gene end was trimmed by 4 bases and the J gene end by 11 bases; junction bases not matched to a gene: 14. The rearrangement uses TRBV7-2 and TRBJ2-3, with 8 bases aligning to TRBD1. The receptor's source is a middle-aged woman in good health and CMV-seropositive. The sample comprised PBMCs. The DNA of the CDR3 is TGTGCCAGCAGCTCCGGAAGGCAGGGGGCTTCGAGGCAGTATTTT. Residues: CASSSGRQGASRQYF.